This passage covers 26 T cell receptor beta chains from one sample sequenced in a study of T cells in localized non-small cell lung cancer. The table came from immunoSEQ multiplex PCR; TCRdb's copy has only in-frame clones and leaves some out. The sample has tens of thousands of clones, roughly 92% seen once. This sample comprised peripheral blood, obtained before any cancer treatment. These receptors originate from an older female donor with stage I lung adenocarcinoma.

This CDR3 reads CASSPPSGARYEQYV. CDR3 nucleotides: TGTGCCAGCAGTCCGCCAAGCGGAGCTCGCTACGAGCAGTACGTC. The chain has TRBV28 and TRBJ2-7; D is possibly TRBD2 (5 bases). The V gene's germline CDR1 is MDHEN and CDR2 SYDVKM. The length of the CDR3 is 15 residues. V shed 5 bases and J shed 3 bases, with 17 bases lying between them.

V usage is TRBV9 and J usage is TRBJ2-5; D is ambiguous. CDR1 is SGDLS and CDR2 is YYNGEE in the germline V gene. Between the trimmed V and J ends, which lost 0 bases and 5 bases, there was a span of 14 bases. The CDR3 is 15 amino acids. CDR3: CASSVDPTIGETQYF. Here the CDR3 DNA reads TGTGCCAGCAGCGTAGACCCGACCATCGGGGAGACCCAGTACTTC. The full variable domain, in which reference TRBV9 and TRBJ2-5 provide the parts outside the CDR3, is DSGVTQTPKHLITATGQRVTLRCSPRSGDLSVYWYQQSLDQGLQFLIQYYNGEERAKGNILERFSAQQFPDLHSELNLSSLELGDSALYFCASSVDPTIGETQYFGPGTRLLVL.

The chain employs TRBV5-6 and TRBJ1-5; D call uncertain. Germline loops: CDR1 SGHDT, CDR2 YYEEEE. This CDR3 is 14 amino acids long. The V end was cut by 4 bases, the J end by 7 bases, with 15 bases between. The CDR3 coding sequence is TGTGCCAGCAGCCTTCTAAGGGCTCGACAGCCCCAGCATTTT. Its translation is CASSLLRARQPQHF.

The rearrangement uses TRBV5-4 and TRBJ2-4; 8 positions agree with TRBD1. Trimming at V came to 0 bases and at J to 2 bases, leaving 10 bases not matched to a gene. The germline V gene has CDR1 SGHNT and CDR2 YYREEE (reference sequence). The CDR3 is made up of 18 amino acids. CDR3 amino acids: CASSLVRGQGASKNIQYF. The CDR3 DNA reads TGTGCCAGCAGCTTGGTAAGAGGACAGGGTGCATCCAAAAACATTCAGTACTTC.

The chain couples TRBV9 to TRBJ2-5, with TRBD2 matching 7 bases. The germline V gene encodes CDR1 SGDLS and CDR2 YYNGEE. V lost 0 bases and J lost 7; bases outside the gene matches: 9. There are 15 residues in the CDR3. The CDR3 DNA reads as TGTGCCAGCAGCGTAGCGGGCAGCGGGGCTGGGACCCAGTACTTC. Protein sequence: CASSVAGSGAGTQYF.

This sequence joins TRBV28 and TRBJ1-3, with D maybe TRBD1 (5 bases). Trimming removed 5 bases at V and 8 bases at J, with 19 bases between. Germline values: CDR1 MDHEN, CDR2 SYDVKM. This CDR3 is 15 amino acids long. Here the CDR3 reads CASSPAWGGLYTIYF. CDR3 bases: TGTGCCAGCAGTCCAGCATGGGGGGGGTTATACACCATATATTTT.

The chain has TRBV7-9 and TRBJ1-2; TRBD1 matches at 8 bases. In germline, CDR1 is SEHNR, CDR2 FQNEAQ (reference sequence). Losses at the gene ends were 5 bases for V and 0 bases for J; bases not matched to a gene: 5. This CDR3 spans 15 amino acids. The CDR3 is CASSQGAASNYGYTF. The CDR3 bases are TGTGCCAGCAGCCAGGGGGCCGCCTCTAACTATGGCTACACCTTC.

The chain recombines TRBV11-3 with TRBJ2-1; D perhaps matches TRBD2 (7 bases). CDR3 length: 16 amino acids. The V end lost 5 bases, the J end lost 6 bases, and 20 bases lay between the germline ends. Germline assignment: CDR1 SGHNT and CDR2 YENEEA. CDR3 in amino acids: CASSQTGGALGNEQFF. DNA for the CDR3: TGTGCCAGCAGCCAAACTGGGGGGGCTTTAGGCAATGAGCAGTTCTTC.

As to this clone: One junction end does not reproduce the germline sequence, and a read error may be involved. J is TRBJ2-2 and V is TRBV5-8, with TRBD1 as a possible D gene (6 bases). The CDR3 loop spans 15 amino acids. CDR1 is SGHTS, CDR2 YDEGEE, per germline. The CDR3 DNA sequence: TGTGCCAGCACCTTGCGGACAGAGAACACCGGGGAGCTGTTTTTT. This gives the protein CASTLRTENTGELFF.

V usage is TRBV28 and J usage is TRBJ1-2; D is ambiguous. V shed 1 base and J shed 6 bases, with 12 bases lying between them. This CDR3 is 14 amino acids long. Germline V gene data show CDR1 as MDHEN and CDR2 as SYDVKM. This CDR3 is CASSLSDIVHGYTF. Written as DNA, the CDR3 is TGTGCCAGCAGTTTATCTGACATTGTGCATGGCTACACCTTC.

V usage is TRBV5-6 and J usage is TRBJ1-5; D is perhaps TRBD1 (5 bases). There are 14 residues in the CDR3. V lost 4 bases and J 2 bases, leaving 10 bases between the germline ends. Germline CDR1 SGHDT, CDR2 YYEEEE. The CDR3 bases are TGTGCCAGCAGCGGTTTGACAGGCAATCAGCCCCAGCATTTT. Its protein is CASSGLTGNQPQHF.

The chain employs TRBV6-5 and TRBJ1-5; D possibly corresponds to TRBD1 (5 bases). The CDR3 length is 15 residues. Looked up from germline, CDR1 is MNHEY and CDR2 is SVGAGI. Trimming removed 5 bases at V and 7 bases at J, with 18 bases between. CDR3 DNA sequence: TGTGCCAGCAGTCCAGAAGGAGGGACCTCCCAGCCCCAGCATTTT. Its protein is CASSPEGGTSQPQHF.

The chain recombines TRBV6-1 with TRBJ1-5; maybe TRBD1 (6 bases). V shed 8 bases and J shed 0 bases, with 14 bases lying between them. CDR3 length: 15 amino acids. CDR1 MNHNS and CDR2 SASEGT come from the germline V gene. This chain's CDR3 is CASHRQENSNQPQHF. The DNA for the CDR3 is TGTGCCAGCCACAGACAGGAAAATAGCAATCAGCCCCAGCATTTT.

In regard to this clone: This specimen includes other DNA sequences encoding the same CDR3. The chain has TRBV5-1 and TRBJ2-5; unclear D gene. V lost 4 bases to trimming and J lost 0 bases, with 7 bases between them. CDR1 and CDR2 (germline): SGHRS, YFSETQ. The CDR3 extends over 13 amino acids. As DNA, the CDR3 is TGCGCCAGCAGCCTGGAGTACCAAGAGACCCAGTACTTC. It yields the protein CASSLEYQETQYF.

The CDR3 sequence: CASSEQTGRTEAFF. The CDR3 DNA reads as TGTGCCAGCAGCGAACAGACAGGGCGCACTGAAGCTTTCTTT. J is TRBJ1-1 and V is TRBV9; 7 bases are shared with TRBD1. V shed 3 bases and J 4 bases; nucleotides not matched to a gene: 6. The CDR3 contains 14 residues. Germline values: CDR1 SGDLS, CDR2 YYNGEE. The full variable domain, in which reference TRBV9 and TRBJ1-1 provide the parts outside the CDR3, is DSGVTQTPKHLITATGQRVTLRCSPRSGDLSVYWYQQSLDQGLQFLIQYYNGEERAKGNILERFSAQQFPDLHSELNLSSLELGDSALYFCASSEQTGRTEAFFGQGTRLTVV.

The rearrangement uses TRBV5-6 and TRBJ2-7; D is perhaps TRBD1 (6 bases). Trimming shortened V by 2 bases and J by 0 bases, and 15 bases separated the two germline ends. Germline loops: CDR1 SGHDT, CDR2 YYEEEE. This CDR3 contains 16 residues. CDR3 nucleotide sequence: TGTGCCAGCAGCTTACTAGGACAGCGTGACTCCTACGAGCAGTACTTC. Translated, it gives CASSLLGQRDSYEQYF. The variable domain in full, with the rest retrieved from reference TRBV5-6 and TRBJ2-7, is DAGVTQSPTHLIKTRGQQVTLRCSPKSGHDTVSWYQQALGQGPQFIFQYYEEEERQRGNFPDRFSGHQFPNYSSELNVNALLLGDSALYLCASSLLGQRDSYEQYFGPGTRLTVT.

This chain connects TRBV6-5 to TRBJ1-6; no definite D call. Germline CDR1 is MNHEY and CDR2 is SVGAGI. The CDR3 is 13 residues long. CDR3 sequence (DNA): TGTGGAGTAGGGAGCTCCTATAATTCACCCCTCCACTTT. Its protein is CGVGSSYNSPLHF.

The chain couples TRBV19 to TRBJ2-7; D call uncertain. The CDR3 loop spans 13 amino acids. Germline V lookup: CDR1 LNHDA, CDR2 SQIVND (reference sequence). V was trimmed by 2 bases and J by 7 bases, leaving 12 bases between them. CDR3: CASSITSDLEQYF. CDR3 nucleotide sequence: TGTGCCAGTAGTATAACATCAGACCTGGAGCAGTACTTC.

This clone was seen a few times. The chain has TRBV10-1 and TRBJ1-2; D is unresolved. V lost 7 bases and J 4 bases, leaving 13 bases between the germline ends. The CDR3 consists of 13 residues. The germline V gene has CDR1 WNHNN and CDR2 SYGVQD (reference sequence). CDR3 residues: CASNPRGIYGYTF. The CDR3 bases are TGCGCCAGCAACCCCCGCGGGATCTATGGCTACACCTTC.

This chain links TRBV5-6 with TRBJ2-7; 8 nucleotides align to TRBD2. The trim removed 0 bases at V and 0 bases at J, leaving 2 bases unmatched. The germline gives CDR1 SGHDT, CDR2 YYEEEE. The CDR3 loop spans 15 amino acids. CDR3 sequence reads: CASSLGGRLSYEQYF. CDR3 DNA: TGTGCCAGCAGCTTGGGCGGGAGGCTCTCCTACGAGCAGTACTTC.

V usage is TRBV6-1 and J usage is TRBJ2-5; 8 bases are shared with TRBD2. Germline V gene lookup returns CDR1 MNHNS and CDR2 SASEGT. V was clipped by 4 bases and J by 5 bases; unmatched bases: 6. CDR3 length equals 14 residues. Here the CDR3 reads CASSGLAFGETQYF. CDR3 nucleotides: TGTGCCAGCAGTGGACTAGCGTTCGGGGAGACCCAGTACTTC.

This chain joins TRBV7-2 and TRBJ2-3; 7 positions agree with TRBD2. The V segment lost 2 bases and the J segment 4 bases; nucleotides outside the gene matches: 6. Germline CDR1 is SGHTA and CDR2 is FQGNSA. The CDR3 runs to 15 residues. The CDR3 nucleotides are TGTGCCAGCAGCTTAATCAGCGGGGCCGCAGATACGCAGTATTTT. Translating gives CASSLISGAADTQYF.

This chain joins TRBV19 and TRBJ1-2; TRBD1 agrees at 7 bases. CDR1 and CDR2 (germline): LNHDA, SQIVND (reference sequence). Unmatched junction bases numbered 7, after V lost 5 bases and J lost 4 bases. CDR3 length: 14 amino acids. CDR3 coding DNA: TGTGCCAGTAGTTTCGGACAGGACTTCTATGGCTACACCTTC. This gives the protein CASSFGQDFYGYTF.

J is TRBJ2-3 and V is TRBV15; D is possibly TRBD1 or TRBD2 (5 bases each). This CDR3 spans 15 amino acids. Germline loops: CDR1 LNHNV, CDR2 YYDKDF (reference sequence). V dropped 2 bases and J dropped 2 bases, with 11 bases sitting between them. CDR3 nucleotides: TGTGCCACCAGCAGAACCGCCGGGGCCACAGATACGCAGTATTTT. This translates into CATSRTAGATDTQYF.

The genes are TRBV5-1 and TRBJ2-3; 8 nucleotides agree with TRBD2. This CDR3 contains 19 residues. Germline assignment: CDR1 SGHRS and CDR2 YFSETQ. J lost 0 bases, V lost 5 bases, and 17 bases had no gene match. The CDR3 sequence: CASSHGQAGDLLSTDTQYF. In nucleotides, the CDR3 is TGCGCCAGCAGTCACGGACAAGCGGGGGACCTTCTTAGCACAGATACGCAGTATTTT. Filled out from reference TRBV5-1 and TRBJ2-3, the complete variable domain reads KAGVTQTPRYLIKTRGQQVTLSCSPISGHRSVSWYQQTPGQGLQFLFEYFSETQRNKGNFPGRFSGRQFSNSRSEMNVSTLELGDSALYLCASSHGQAGDLLSTDTQYFGPGTRLTVL.

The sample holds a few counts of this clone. CDR3 loop: CASSFLNSGTGELFF. For the CDR3, the DNA is TGTGCCAGCAGTTTCCTCAATTCGGGGACCGGGGAGCTGTTTTTT. V is TRBV28 and J is TRBJ2-2; D is perhaps TRBD2 (5 bases). V lost 3 bases, J lost 5 bases, and 13 bases lay in between. CDR3 length: 15 residues. Germline V gene data show CDR1 as MDHEN and CDR2 as SYDVKM.